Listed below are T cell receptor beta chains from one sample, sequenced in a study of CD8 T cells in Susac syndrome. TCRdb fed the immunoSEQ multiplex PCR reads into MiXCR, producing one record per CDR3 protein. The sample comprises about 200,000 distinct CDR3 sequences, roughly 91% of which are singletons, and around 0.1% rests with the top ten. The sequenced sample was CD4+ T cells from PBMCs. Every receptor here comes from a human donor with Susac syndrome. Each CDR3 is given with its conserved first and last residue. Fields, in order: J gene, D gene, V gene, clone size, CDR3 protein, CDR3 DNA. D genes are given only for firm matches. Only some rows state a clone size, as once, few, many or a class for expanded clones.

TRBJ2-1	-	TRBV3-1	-	CASSRQLWSSYNEQFF	TGTGCCAGCAGCCGCCAGCTTTGGAGCTCCTACAATGAGCAGTTCTTC
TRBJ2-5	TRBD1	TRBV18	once	CASSLWDRGLEETQYF	TGTGCCAGCTCACTTTGGGACAGGGGGCTCGAGGAGACCCAGTACTTC
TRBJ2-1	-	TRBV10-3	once	CAISDGLGLLYNEQFF	TGTGCCATCAGTGACGGGTTGGGACTCCTCTACAATGAGCAGTTCTTC
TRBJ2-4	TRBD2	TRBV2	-	CASSSGRLAKNIQYF	TGTGCCAGCAGCAGCGGGAGGCTAGCCAAAAACATTCAGTACTTC
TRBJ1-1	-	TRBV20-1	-	CSAPKGRNTEAFF	TGCAGTGCTCCCAAGGGTAGGAACACTGAAGCTTTCTTT
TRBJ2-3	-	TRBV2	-	CASRDRDSTDTQYF	TGTGCCAGCAGGGACAGAGACTCCACAGATACGCAGTATTTT
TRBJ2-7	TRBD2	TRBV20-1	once	CSAPGTSGGLGYEQYF	TGCAGTGCTCCTGGGACTAGCGGGGGCCTAGGCTACGAGCAGTACTTC
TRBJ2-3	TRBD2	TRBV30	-	CAWSASGTSTDTQYF	TGTGCCTGGAGTGCTAGCGGTACTAGCACAGATACGCAGTATTTT
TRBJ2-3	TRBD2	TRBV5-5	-	CASSQRTSADTQYF	TGTGCCAGCAGCCAACGGACTAGCGCAGATACGCAGTATTTT
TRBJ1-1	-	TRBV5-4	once	CAGRDPNTEAFF	TGTGCCGGCCGGGACCCGAACACTGAAGCTTTCTTT
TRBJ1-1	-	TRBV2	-	CASSEQVKLGRGGEAFF	TGTGCCAGCAGTGAACAAGTAAAACTAGGTCGCGGGGGGGAGGCTTTCTTT
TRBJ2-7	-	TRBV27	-	CASSWTVPPYEQYF	TGTGCCAGCTCCTGGACAGTCCCCCCCTACGAGCAGTACTTC
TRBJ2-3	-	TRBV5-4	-	CASSLYLAGGTDTQYF	TGTGCCAGCAGCTTGTATTTGGCAGGGGGCACAGATACGCAGTATTTT
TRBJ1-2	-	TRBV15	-	CATSRDLQGGEGYTF	TGTGCCACCAGCAGAGATCTTCAGGGAGGAGAGGGCTACACCTTC
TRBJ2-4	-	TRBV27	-	CASRKPGSAKNIQYF	TGTGCCAGCAGAAAACCAGGGTCGGCCAAAAACATTCAGTACTTC
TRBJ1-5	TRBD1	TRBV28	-	CASSLTGTSNQPQHF	TGTGCCAGCAGTTTGACAGGGACTAGCAATCAGCCCCAGCATTTT
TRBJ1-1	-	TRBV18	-	CASSPDTYTEAFF	TGTGCCAGCTCACCAGACACCTACACTGAAGCTTTCTTT
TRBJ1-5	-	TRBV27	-	CASSLLADPGGQPQHF	TGTGCCAGCAGTTTATTGGCAGACCCGGGGGGTCAGCCCCAGCATTTT
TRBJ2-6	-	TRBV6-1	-	CASAPQGFSGANVLTF	TGTGCCAGTGCCCCGCAGGGTTTCTCTGGGGCCAACGTCCTGACTTTC
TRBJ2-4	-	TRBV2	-	CASSDTGVAKNIQYF	TGTGCCAGCAGTGACACGGGGGTGGCCAAAAACATTCAGTACTTC
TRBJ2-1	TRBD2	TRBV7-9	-	CASSSGTSGIHYNEQFF	TGTGCCAGCAGCTCAGGGACTAGCGGGATCCACTACAATGAGCAGTTCTTC
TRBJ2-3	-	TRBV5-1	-	CASSLQESTDTQYF	TGCGCCAGCAGCTTGCAGGAAAGCACAGATACGCAGTATTTT
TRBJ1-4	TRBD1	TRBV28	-	CASSYGDRANEKLFF	TGTGCCAGCAGTTACGGGGACAGGGCCAATGAAAAACTGTTTTTT
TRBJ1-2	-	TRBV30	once	CAWSERDELYGYTF	TGTGCCTGGAGTGAACGAGATGAGCTCTATGGCTACACCTTC
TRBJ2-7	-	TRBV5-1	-	CASSLEEGAWVSYEQYF	TGCGCCAGCAGCTTGGAAGAGGGAGCTTGGGTCTCCTACGAGCAGTACTTC
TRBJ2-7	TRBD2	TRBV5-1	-	CASSLVSTSGLLRYEQYF	TGCGCCAGCAGCTTGGTTTCGACTAGCGGGCTCCTCCGCTACGAGCAGTACTTC
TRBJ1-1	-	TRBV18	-	CASSPGVVTEAFF	TGTGCCAGCTCACCAGGGGTTGTCACTGAAGCTTTCTTT
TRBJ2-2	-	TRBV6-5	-	CASSWVGATGELFF	TGTGCCAGCAGTTGGGTAGGAGCCACCGGGGAGCTGTTTTTT
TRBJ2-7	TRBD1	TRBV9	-	CASSPGGRFSYEQYF	TGTGCCAGCAGCCCAGGGGGTAGGTTTTCCTACGAGCAGTACTTC
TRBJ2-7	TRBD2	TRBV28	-	CASSFSGSYDHEQYF	TGTGCCAGCAGTTTTAGCGGGAGCTACGATCACGAGCAGTACTTC
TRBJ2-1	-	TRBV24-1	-	CATRGGREDRDEQFF	TGTGCCACCAGGGGGGGACGGGAAGATAGGGATGAGCAGTTCTTC
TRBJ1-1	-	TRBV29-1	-	CSVDAVGSTEAFF	TGCAGCGTCGACGCAGTAGGGAGCACTGAAGCTTTCTTT
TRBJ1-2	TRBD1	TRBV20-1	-	CSARDPDRGYGYTF	TGCAGTGCTAGAGACCCCGACAGGGGATATGGCTACACCTTC
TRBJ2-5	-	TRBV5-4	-	CASSLDFQGSETQYF	TGTGCCAGCAGCTTGGATTTTCAGGGCTCAGAGACCCAGTACTTC
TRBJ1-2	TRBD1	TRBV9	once	CASSTLTGAEFYGYTF	TGTGCCAGCAGCACCTTAACAGGGGCCGAATTCTATGGCTACACCTTC
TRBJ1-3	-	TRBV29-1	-	CSVDGGGTQGGNTIYF	TGCAGCGTTGATGGTGGCGGGACTCAAGGAGGAAACACCATATATTTT
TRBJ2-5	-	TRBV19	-	CASSIVVYQETQYF	TGTGCCAGTAGTATAGTGGTGTACCAAGAGACCCAGTACTTC
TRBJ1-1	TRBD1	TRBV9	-	CASSPGQGVATEAFF	TGTGCCAGCAGCCCGGGACAGGGGGTGGCCACTGAAGCTTTCTTT
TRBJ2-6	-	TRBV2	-	CASSSTGPPGANVLTF	TGTGCCAGCAGTTCTACAGGGCCCCCTGGGGCCAACGTCCTGACTTTC
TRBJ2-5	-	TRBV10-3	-	CAISRDREETQYF	TGTGCCATCAGCCGGGACCGAGAAGAGACCCAGTACTTC
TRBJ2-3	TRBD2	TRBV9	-	CASSLLAASTDTQYF	TGTGCCAGCAGCTTACTAGCGGCTAGCACAGATACGCAGTATTTT
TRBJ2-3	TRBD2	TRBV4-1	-	CASSHLAGGSSSTDTQYF	TGCGCCAGCAGCCATCTAGCGGGGGGTAGCTCTAGCACAGATACGCAGTATTTT
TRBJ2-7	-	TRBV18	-	CASTGDSLSYEQYF	TGTGCCAGCACTGGAGACAGCCTCTCCTACGAGCAGTACTTC
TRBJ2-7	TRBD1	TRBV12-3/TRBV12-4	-	CASSRSGTEIYEQYF	TGTGCCAGCAGTCGATCCGGGACAGAAATCTACGAGCAGTACTTC
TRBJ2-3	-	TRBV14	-	CASSQTGGALADTQYF	TGTGCCAGCAGCCAAACAGGGGGGGCGCTTGCAGATACGCAGTATTTT
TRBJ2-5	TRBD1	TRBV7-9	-	CASSPRALETGRETQYF	TGTGCCAGCAGCCCGAGGGCGTTGGAGACAGGGAGAGAGACCCAGTACTTC
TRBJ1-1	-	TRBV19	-	CASSPKTNVWNTEAFF	TGTGCCAGTAGTCCTAAAACGAATGTATGGAACACTGAAGCTTTCTTT
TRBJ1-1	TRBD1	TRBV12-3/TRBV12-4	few	CASSPGQGAHTEAFF	TGTGCCAGCAGCCCCGGACAGGGGGCACACACTGAAGCTTTCTTT
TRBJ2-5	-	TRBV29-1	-	CSGIGVLETQYF	TGCAGCGGGATCGGTGTCTTAGAGACCCAGTACTTC
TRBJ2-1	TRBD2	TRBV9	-	CASSVDPAGGLPSYNEQFF	TGTGCCAGCAGCGTAGACCCAGCGGGGGGCCTCCCCTCCTACAATGAGCAGTTCTTC
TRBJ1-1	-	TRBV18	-	CASSPGRTENTEAFF	TGTGCCAGCTCACCCGGCCGCACGGAGAACACTGAAGCTTTCTTT
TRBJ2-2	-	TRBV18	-	CASSPPVRQNTGELFF	TGTGCCAGCTCACCACCGGTCAGGCAGAACACCGGGGAGCTGTTTTTT
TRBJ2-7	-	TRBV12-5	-	CASGLGYEQYF	TGTGCTAGTGGTTTGGGCTACGAGCAGTACTTC